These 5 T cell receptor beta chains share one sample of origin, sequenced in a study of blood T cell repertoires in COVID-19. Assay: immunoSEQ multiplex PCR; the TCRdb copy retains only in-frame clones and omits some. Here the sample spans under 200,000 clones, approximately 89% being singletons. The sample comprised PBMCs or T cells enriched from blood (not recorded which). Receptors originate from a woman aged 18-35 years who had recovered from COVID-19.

CDR3: CASSYSSLWIGEGYTF. CDR3 nucleotides: TGTGCCAGCAGTTACTCGTCATTATGGATAGGGGAAGGCTACACCTTC. This chain joins TRBV6-6 and TRBJ1-2; D possibly corresponds to TRBD1 (5 bases). CDR3 size: 16 residues. Trimming removed 0 bases from V and 8 bases from J, with 19 bases in between. Germline CDR1 MNHNY, CDR2 SVGAGI (reference sequence).

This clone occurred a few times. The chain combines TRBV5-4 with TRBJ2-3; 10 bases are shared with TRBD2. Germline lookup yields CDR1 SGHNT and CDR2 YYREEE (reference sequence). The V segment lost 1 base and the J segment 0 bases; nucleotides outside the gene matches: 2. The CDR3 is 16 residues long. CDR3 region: CASSLTSGTSTDTQYF. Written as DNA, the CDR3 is TGTGCCAGCAGCTTGACTAGCGGGACTAGCACAGATACGCAGTATTTT.

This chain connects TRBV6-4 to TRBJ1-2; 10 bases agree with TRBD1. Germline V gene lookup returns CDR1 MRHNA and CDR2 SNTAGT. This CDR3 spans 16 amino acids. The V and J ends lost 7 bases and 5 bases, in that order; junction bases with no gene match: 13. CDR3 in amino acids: CASTDGAGQGIYGYTF. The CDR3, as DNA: TGTGCCAGCACCGACGGGGCGGGACAGGGGATTTATGGCTACACCTTC.

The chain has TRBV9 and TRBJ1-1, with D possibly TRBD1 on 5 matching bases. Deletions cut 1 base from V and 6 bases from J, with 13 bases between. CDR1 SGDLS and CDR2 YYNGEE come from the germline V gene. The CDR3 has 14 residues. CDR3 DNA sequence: TGTGCCAGCAGCGTACAGGGTCTATCCTCTGAAGCTTTCTTT. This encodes CASSVQGLSSEAFF.

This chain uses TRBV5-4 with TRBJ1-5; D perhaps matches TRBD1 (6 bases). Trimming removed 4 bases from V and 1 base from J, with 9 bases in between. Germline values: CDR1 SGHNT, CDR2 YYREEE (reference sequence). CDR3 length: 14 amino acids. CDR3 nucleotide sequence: TGTGCCAGCAGCAGCCAGGGGAGCAATCAGCCCCAGCATTTT. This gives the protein CASSSQGSNQPQHF.